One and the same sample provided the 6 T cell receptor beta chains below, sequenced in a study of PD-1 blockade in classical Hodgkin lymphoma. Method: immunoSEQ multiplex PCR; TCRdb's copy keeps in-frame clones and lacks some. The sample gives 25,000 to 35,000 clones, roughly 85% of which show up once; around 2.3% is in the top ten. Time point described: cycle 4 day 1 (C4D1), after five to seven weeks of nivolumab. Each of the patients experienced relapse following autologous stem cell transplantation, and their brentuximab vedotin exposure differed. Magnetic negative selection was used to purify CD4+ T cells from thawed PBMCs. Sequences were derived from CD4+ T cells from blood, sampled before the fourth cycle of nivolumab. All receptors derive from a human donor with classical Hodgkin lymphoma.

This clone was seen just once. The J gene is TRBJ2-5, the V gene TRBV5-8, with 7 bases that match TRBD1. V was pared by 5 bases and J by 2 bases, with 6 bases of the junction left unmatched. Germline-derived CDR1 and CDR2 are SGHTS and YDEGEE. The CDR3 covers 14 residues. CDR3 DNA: TGTGCCAGCAGTAGGGGACAGCCACAAGAGACCCAGTACTTC. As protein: CASSRGQPQETQYF.

This CDR3 reads CAWGWEQNYGYTF. The CDR3 DNA is TGTGCCTGGGGCTGGGAACAAAACTATGGCTACACCTTC. The rearrangement links TRBV30 to TRBJ1-2; D remains unclear. This CDR3 is 13 amino acids long. In germline, CDR1 is GTSNPN, CDR2 SVGIG (reference sequence). Trimming left V 5 bases short and J 2 bases short, with 12 bases between.

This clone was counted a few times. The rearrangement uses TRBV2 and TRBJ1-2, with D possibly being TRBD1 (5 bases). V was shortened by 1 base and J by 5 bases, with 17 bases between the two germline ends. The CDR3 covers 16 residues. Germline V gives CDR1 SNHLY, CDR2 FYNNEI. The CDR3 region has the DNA TGTGCCAGCAGTGAAGAGGTATGGTCTGGGGGATATGGCTACACCTTC. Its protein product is CASSEEVWSGGYGYTF.

The CDR3 spells CASSVGLAGTGELFF. DNA of the CDR3: TGTGCCAGCAGTGTGGGACTAGCGGGCACCGGGGAGCTGTTTTTT. V and J are TRBV6-4 and TRBJ2-2; TRBD2 aligns across 12 bases. This CDR3 has 15 amino acids. The germline V gene encodes CDR1 MRHNA and CDR2 SNTAGT. The V segment lost 4 bases and the J segment 4 bases; nucleotides outside the gene matches: 1.

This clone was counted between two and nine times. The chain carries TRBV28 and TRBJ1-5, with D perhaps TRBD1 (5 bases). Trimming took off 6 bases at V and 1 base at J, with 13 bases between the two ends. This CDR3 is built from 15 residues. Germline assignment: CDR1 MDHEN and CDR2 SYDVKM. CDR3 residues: CASRGGGFSNQPQHF. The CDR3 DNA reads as TGTGCCAGCAGAGGCGGGGGATTCAGCAATCAGCCCCAGCATTTT.

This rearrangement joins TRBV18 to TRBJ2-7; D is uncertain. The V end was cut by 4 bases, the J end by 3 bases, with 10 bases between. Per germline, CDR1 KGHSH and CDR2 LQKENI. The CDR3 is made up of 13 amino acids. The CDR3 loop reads CASSLNNIYEQYF. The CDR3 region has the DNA TGTGCCAGCTCACTGAATAACATCTACGAGCAGTACTTC.